Presented here are 16 T cell receptor beta chains from one specimen sequenced in a study of cytomegalovirus exposure and HLA in healthy donors. The primer mix had 60 Vbeta and 13 Jbeta primers. Generated by immunoSEQ multiplex PCR, the TCRdb table keeps only in-frame clones and is missing some. This sample has 55,000 to 70,000 clones, with 65% to 70% found just once. The sequencing sample was made of PBMCs. The source of these receptors is a man aged 40-50 years in good health and CMV-seropositive.

V usage is TRBV6-6 and J usage is TRBJ1-3; D is unresolved. This CDR3 region has 13 residues. Germline assignment: CDR1 MNHNY and CDR2 SVGAGI (reference sequence). Trimming pared 7 bases from V and 11 bases from J, leaving 18 bases between. The CDR3 DNA reads as TGTGCCAGCATGAGTTTCAAGTCGAACGCCATATATTTT. Residues: CASMSFKSNAIYF.

V is TRBV9 and J is TRBJ2-1, with TRBD2 matching over 11 bases. The trim removed 2 bases at V and 9 bases at J, leaving 1 base unmatched. The CDR3 length is 13 residues. Germline V gene data show CDR1 as SGDLS and CDR2 as YYNGEE. CDR3 DNA: TGTGCCAGCAGCGTGACTAGCGGGACTGAGCAGTTCTTC. It encodes CASSVTSGTEQFF. Full variable domain (outside the CDR3, taken from reference TRBV9 and TRBJ2-1): DSGVTQTPKHLITATGQRVTLRCSPRSGDLSVYWYQQSLDQGLQFLIQYYNGEERAKGNILERFSAQQFPDLHSELNLSSLELGDSALYFCASSVTSGTEQFFGPGTRLTVL.

V and J are TRBV19 and TRBJ1-2; D not resolved. This CDR3 region has 14 residues. Germline lookup yields CDR1 LNHDA and CDR2 SQIVND (reference sequence). The V end was cut by 3 bases, the J end by 3 bases, with 11 bases between. CDR3 DNA sequence: TGTGCCAGTAGTATCACGGCGGGGTACTATGGCTACACCTTC. It yields the protein CASSITAGYYGYTF.

This clone was seen more than once but under ten times. The chain recombines TRBV30 with TRBJ2-3, with 8 bases fitting TRBD2. Germline V gene data show CDR1 as GTSNPN and CDR2 as SVGIG (reference sequence). V lost 4 bases, J lost 6 bases, and 12 bases stayed unmatched. The CDR3 extends over 15 amino acids. The CDR3 is CAWTAGAGEIDTQYF. The CDR3 region has the DNA TGTGCCTGGACGGCGGGAGCGGGAGAGATTGATACGCAGTATTTT.

The sample holds a few counts of this clone. V is TRBV11-1 and J is TRBJ2-1; 12 bases are a match to TRBD1. The CDR3 is 18 residues long. From germline, CDR1 is SGHAT and CDR2 FQDESV (reference sequence). With 2 bases clipped from V and 10 bases from J, the junction kept 15 bases outside the gene matches. CDR3 coding DNA: TGTGCCAGCAGCTTAATGAGTTGGTGGGACAGGGGGCGTAGAGAGCAGTTCTTC. This translates into CASSLMSWWDRGRREQFF.

The chain carries TRBV19 and TRBJ2-5, with a tentative D call TRBD1 (5 bases). V dropped 6 bases and J dropped 2 bases, with 10 bases sitting between them. Germline lookup yields CDR1 LNHDA and CDR2 SQIVND (reference sequence). The CDR3 runs to 13 residues. The CDR3 sequence: CASSWGRQETQYF. The CDR3 DNA reads as TGTGCCAGTAGCTGGGGCAGACAAGAGACCCAGTACTTC.

The chain couples TRBV6-6 to TRBJ2-4, with TRBD2 identical over 8 bases. Unmatched junction bases numbered 5, after V lost 4 bases and J lost 0 bases. Germline V gene sequence: CDR1 MNHNY, CDR2 SVGAGI (reference sequence). The CDR3 loop spans 16 amino acids. The CDR3 DNA follows: TGTGCCAGCAGTTTACTAGCGGAAGTAGCCAAAAACATTCAGTACTTC. Translating gives CASSLLAEVAKNIQYF.

V and J are TRBV30 and TRBJ2-7; D not certain. The ends were cut back, 0 bases at V and 3 bases at J, with 21 bases in the middle. This CDR3 has 17 amino acids. Looked up from germline, CDR1 is GTSNPN and CDR2 is SVGIG (reference sequence). The CDR3 sequence: CAWSVRGSGRFFYEQYF. Here the CDR3 DNA reads TGTGCCTGGAGTGTACGTGGATCTGGCAGGTTTTTCTACGAGCAGTACTTC.

The chain combines TRBV10-3 with TRBJ1-2; TRBD1 matches at 7 bases. The CDR3 contains 14 residues. Losses at the gene ends were 10 bases for V and 2 bases for J; bases not matched to a gene: 10. CDR1 is ENHRY, CDR2 SYGVKD, per germline. The CDR3 is CASAPGQQNYGYTF. As DNA, the CDR3 is TGTGCCAGCGCTCCGGGACAGCAAAACTATGGCTACACCTTC.

V and J are TRBV18 and TRBJ2-7, with 13 bases fitting TRBD2. The CDR3 consists of 16 residues. Trimming cost V 0 bases and J 7 bases; bases outside gene matches: 6. The V gene's germline CDR1 is KGHSH and CDR2 LQKENI. In DNA form, the CDR3 reads TGTGCCAGCTCACCACCGGGACTAGCGGGATTGGGGGAGCAGTACTTC. This encodes CASSPPGLAGLGEQYF.

The chain is built from TRBV4-2 and TRBJ2-1; 9 nucleotides agree with TRBD1. With 0 bases clipped from V and 7 bases from J, the junction kept 13 bases outside the gene matches. This CDR3 region has 18 residues. From germline, CDR1 is LGHNA and CDR2 YNFKEQ. The CDR3 loop reads CASSQELTRTGAGNEQFF. The CDR3 DNA follows: TGTGCCAGCAGCCAAGAGCTTACCAGGACAGGGGCGGGGAATGAGCAGTTCTTC.

The J gene is TRBJ2-7, the V gene TRBV5-6, with 8 nucleotides matching TRBD2. The V and J ends lost 4 bases and 2 bases, in that order; junction bases with no gene match: 5. The CDR3 is 14 residues long. The germline V gene has CDR1 SGHDT and CDR2 YYEEEE. The CDR3: CASSLEGLAYEQYF. Here the CDR3 DNA reads TGTGCCAGCAGCCTGGAGGGACTAGCCTACGAGCAGTACTTC.

This chain connects TRBV4-2 to TRBJ2-2; 8 positions match TRBD2. This CDR3 is 17 amino acids long. V lost 0 bases, J lost 1 base, and 4 bases stayed unmatched. CDR1 LGHNA and CDR2 YNFKEQ come from the germline V gene. As DNA, the CDR3 is TGTGCCAGCAGCCAAGATGGGGCGGGGGGGAACACCGGGGAGCTGTTTTTT. Encoded protein: CASSQDGAGGNTGELFF.

The chain carries TRBV7-3 and TRBJ1-2; D ambiguous. There are 16 residues in the CDR3. CDR1 and CDR2 from the germline V gene are SGHTA and FQGTGA. V lost 2 bases to trimming and J lost 6 bases, with 19 bases between them. The CDR3 DNA reads TGTGCCAGCAGCTTAGTTAGGAGGAACGTACTGGATGGCTACACCTTC. It specifies CASSLVRRNVLDGYTF.

The V gene is TRBV27, the J gene TRBJ2-3, with 9 bases aligning to TRBD2. CDR1 is MNHEY and CDR2 is SMNVEV in the germline V gene (reference sequence). This CDR3 is 17 amino acids long. V lost 0 bases to trimming and J lost 1 base; unmatched junction nucleotides: 5. CDR3 sequence (DNA): TGTGCCAGCAGTTTATCTATTCCTAGCGGGGGCACAGATACGCAGTATTTT. As protein: CASSLSIPSGGTDTQYF.

The chain carries TRBV5-1 and TRBJ2-5; D gene uncertain. The V and J ends lost 5 bases and 5 bases respectively, with 19 bases between them. The CDR3 has 15 residues. CDR1 is SGHRS and CDR2 is YFSETQ in the germline V gene. The CDR3, as DNA: TGCGCCAGCAGGCCGACGATGGCTAGATTGGAGACCCAGTACTTC. It codes for CASRPTMARLETQYF.